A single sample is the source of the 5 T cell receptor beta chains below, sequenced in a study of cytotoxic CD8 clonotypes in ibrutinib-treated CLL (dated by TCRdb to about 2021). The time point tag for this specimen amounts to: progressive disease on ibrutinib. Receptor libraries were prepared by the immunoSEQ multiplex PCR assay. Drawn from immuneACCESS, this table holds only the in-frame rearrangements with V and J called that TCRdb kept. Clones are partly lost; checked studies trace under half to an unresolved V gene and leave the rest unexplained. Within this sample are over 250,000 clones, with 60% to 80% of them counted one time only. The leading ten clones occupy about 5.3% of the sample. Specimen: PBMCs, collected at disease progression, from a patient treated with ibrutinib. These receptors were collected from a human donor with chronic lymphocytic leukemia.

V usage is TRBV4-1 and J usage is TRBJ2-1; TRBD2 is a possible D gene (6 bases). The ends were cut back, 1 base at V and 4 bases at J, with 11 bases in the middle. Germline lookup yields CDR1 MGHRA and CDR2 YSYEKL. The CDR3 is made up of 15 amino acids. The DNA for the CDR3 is TGCGCCAGCAGCCAAGGACTAGTGGCTTACAATGAGCAGTTCTTC. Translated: CASSQGLVAYNEQFF.

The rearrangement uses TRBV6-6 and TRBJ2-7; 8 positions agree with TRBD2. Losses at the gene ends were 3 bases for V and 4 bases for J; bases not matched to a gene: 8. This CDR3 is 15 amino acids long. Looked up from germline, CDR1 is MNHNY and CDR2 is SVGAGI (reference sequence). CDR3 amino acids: CASSYPPGGPYEQYF. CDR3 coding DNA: TGTGCCAGCAGTTATCCCCCGGGAGGGCCTTACGAGCAGTACTTC.

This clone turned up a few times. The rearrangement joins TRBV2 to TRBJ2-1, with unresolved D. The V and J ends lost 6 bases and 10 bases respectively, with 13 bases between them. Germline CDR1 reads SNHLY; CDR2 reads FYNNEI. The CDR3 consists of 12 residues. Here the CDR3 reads CASRGLAKEQFF. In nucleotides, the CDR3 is TGTGCCAGCAGGGGATTAGCCAAGGAGCAGTTCTTC.

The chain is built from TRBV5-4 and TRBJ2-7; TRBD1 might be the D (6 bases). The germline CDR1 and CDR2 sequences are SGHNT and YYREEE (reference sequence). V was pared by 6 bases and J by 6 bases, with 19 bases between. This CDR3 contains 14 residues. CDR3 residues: CASKDQGNPIEQYF. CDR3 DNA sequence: TGTGCCAGCAAGGATCAGGGGAACCCGATCGAGCAGTACTTC.

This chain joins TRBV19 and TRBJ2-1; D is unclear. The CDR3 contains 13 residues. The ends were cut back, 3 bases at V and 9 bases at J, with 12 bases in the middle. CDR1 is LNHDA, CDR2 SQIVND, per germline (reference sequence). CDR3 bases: TGTGCCAGTAGTATTCTCAGGTACGGTGAGCAGTTCTTC. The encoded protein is CASSILRYGEQFF.